The next 32 T cell receptor beta chains were all read from a single sample in a study of breast tumors, draining lymph nodes, adjacent tissues. Each CDR3 protein is one row after TCRdb ran MiXCR on the multiplex PCR reads. Of fewer than 200,000 distinct CDR3 sequences in the sample, roughly a third are singletons; the top ten hold 3.5% to 4.5%. The lymph nodes were axillary draining lymph nodes from breast cancer patients. What was sequenced was axillary lymph node tissue. These receptor sequences come from a female donor with breast cancer. Some clones in this sample may be carry-over from other donors' samples.

The chain is built from TRBV7-9 and TRBJ2-3; 9 bases are shared with TRBD1. CDR3 length equals 17 residues. CDR1 is SEHNR and CDR2 is FQNEAQ in the germline V gene (reference sequence). Trimming took 1 base from V and 3 from J; bases not matched to a gene: 8. CDR3 region: CASSLVRGQGLTDTQYF. The CDR3 coding sequence is TGTGCCAGCAGCTTAGTTCGGGGACAGGGATTGACAGATACGCAGTATTTT.

This clonotype was found many times. The J gene is TRBJ1-5, the V gene TRBV20-1, with D hard to call. Trimming cost V 1 base and J 4 bases, with 8 bases left between them. Germline V gene sequence: CDR1 DFQATT, CDR2 SNEGSKA (reference sequence). CDR3 length equals 13 residues. CDR3 in DNA: TGCAGTGCTAGAGGGACTGCAAATCAGCCCCAGCATTTT. Encoded protein: CSARGTANQPQHF.

At least ten counts were recorded for this clonotype. CDR3 amino acids: CASSPPAYEQYF. The CDR3 DNA reads as TGTGCCAGCTCACCACCCGCCTACGAGCAGTACTTC. V is TRBV18 and J is TRBJ2-7; no clear D. CDR1 KGHSH and CDR2 LQKENI come from the germline V gene. The CDR3 runs 12 residues. The V end was cut by 0 bases, the J end by 2 bases, with 2 bases between.

In its sample, this clonotype was seen many times. The V call is TRBV7-9, the J call TRBJ2-3; D unclear. Germline V gives CDR1 SEHNR, CDR2 FQNEAQ (reference sequence). V was clipped by 1 base and J by 4 bases, with 6 bases between them. The CDR3 is 13 residues long. The CDR3 is CASSLGTADTQYF. For the CDR3, the DNA is TGTGCCAGCAGCTTAGGCACGGCAGATACGCAGTATTTT.

Details on this clonotype: A junction boundary mismatches the germline segment, possibly from a read error. The V and J genes are TRBV7-4 and TRBJ2-1; 8 bases are a match to TRBD2. Germline values: CDR1 SGHVT, CDR2 SQSDAQ. The CDR3 consists of 14 residues. CDR3 bases: TGTGCCAGCAGCCCACGGGACGGGGGGGCTGAGCAGTTTTTC. It translates to CASSPRDGGAEQFF.

Concerning this clonotype: No conserved phenylalanine or tryptophan ends this CDR3, so it is likely a read error. The CDR3 bases are TGTGCCAGCAGGGCGCTGGACAGGGGTGCTTTCCTT. Amino acid sequence: CASRALDRGAFL. The chain recombines TRBV2 with TRBJ1-1, with 9 bases that match TRBD1. The CDR3 length is 12 residues. V shed 6 bases and J 11 bases; nucleotides not matched to a gene: 7. Germline lookup yields CDR1 SNHLY and CDR2 FYNNEI.

The chain recombines TRBV2 with TRBJ2-5; D not certain. This CDR3 has 9 residues. The V and J ends lost 4 bases and 11 bases respectively, with 5 bases between them. CDR1 SNHLY and CDR2 FYNNEI come from the germline V gene. As DNA, the CDR3 is TGTGCCAGCAGTGGGGGACAGTACTTC. The encoded protein is CASSGGQYF.

This clonotype was detected ten times or more. The chain carries TRBV4-1 and TRBJ2-3; 8 bases map to TRBD2. The CDR3 is 17 amino acids. Looked up from germline, CDR1 is MGHRA and CDR2 is YSYEKL. After removal of 1 base from V and 1 base from J, the junction contained 7 bases not matched to a gene. CDR3 coding DNA: TGCGCCAGCAGCCAAGTGTTTTCGGGAGGGGGCACAGATACGCAGTATTTT. It specifies CASSQVFSGGGTDTQYF.

This clonotype occurred many times. This chain connects TRBV10-3 to TRBJ2-3; the match to TRBD1 covers 10 bases. The V gene end was trimmed by 8 bases and the J gene end by 1 base; junction bases not matched to a gene: 3. Germline V gene sequence: CDR1 ENHRY, CDR2 SYGVKD. CDR3 length: 14 residues. The CDR3 DNA reads as TGTGCCATCCAGGACAGGGGGGGCACAGATACGCAGTATTTT. It translates to CAIQDRGGTDTQYF.

As concerns this clonotype: At one of its ends the junction is not consistent with the germline gene, which may arise from a read error. V is TRBV19 and J is TRBJ2-3; 7 bases match TRBD1. CDR1 is LNHDA, CDR2 SQIVND, per germline (reference sequence). CDR3 length: 10 amino acids. CDR3 coding DNA: TGTGCCAGTAGTATAGATACGACAGGGTTT. Its translation is CASSIDTTGF. Together with reference TRBV19 and TRBJ2-3, the CDR3 gives the full variable domain: DGGITQSPKYLFRKEGQNVTLSCEQNLNHDAMYWYRQDPGQGLRLIYYSQIVNDFQKGDIAEGYSVSREKKESFPLTVTSAQKNPTAFYLCASSIDTTGFGPGTRLTVL.

J is TRBJ1-2 and V is TRBV27, with D possibly TRBD1 on 5 matching bases. The CDR3 has 14 residues. Germline assignment: CDR1 MNHEY and CDR2 SMNVEV (reference sequence). Trimming removed 2 bases at V and 4 bases at J, with 11 bases between. This chain's CDR3 is CASSLGGTSYGYTF. The CDR3 DNA is TGTGCCAGCAGTTTAGGGGGTACAAGCTATGGCTACACCTTC.

This clonotype was detected once. The chain joins TRBV27 to TRBJ2-7; 9 nucleotides align to TRBD1. The CDR3 is 15 residues long. Per germline, CDR1 MNHEY and CDR2 SMNVEV (reference sequence). After removal of 8 bases from V and 6 bases from J, the junction contained 14 bases not matched to a gene. The CDR3, as DNA: TGTGCCAGCGCCTCCCCGGGACAGGGTTCTCTCGAGCAGTACTTC. Translated: CASASPGQGSLEQYF.

This clonotype was seen ten or more times. V is TRBV7-2 and J is TRBJ2-1; D is possibly TRBD1 (5 bases). Trimming removed 0 bases from V and 1 base from J, with 10 bases in between. The CDR3 consists of 16 residues. Germline CDR1 reads SGHTA; CDR2 reads FQGNSA. CDR3 protein: CASSLAAGWSYNEQFF. Here the CDR3 DNA reads TGTGCCAGCAGCTTAGCGGCAGGGTGGTCCTACAATGAGCAGTTCTTC. The full variable domain, completed using reference TRBV7-2 and TRBJ2-1, is GAGVSQSPSNKVTEKGKDVELRCDPISGHTALYWYRQSLGQGLEFLIYFQGNSAPDKSGLPSDRFSAERTGGSVSTLTIQRTQQEDSAVYLCASSLAAGWSYNEQFFGPGTRLTVL.

This clonotype was found many times. The V and J genes are TRBV20-1 and TRBJ2-3; maybe TRBD2 (6 bases). This CDR3 region has 12 residues. V was cut by 7 bases and J by 1 base, with 9 bases left in between. Germline V CDR1 and CDR2: DFQATT, SNEGSKA (reference sequence). CDR3 nucleotide sequence: TGCAGTGGGGGCGGGGGCACAGATACGCAGTATTTT. Translated, it gives CSGGGGTDTQYF.

This clonotype showed up many times. The chain employs TRBV6-6 and TRBJ2-7; D ambiguous. Germline lookup yields CDR1 MNHNY and CDR2 SVGAGI (reference sequence). The CDR3 extends over 14 amino acids. V was cut by 1 base and J by 1 base, with 8 bases left in between. The CDR3 is CASSYYGESYEQYF. The CDR3 region has the DNA TGTGCCAGCAGTTACTATGGGGAATCCTACGAGCAGTACTTC.

This clonotype was seen many times. CDR3 in amino acids: CAWSVMKGADTQYF. The CDR3, as DNA: TGTGCCTGGAGTGTAATGAAGGGGGCAGATACGCAGTATTTT. The chain uses TRBV30 and TRBJ2-3, with a tentative D call TRBD1 (6 bases). The CDR3 consists of 14 residues. V was cut by 0 bases and J by 4 bases, with 11 bases left in between. Per germline, CDR1 GTSNPN and CDR2 SVGIG (reference sequence).

This clonotype was detected ten times or more. V and J are TRBV6-5 and TRBJ2-7; TRBD1 matches 9 bases. The germline V gene encodes CDR1 MNHEY and CDR2 SVGAGI. V lost 6 bases and J lost 6; bases outside the gene matches: 12. This CDR3 contains 15 residues. CDR3 region: CASRDPGTGRGEQYF. The CDR3 DNA reads TGTGCCAGCAGGGATCCCGGGACAGGGCGCGGCGAGCAGTACTTC.

The CDR3 reads CASSPRQGSETQYF. The DNA for the CDR3 is TGTGCCAGCAGCCCTCGACAGGGTTCAGAGACCCAGTACTTC. The chain uses TRBV27 and TRBJ2-5; TRBD1 matches at 7 bases. The V segment lost 6 bases and the J segment 4 bases; nucleotides outside the gene matches: 8. CDR1 and CDR2 from the germline V gene are MNHEY and SMNVEV (reference sequence). The CDR3 spans 14 residues.

This clonotype showed up just a few times. The genes are TRBV6-5 and TRBJ1-3; TRBD1 agrees at 7 bases. CDR1 is MNHEY, CDR2 SVGAGI, per germline. V shed 4 bases and J 0 bases; nucleotides not matched to a gene: 15. This CDR3 comprises 19 residues. In DNA, the CDR3 is TGTGCCAGCAGTTGGGCGACAGGGTCGTGGCCTAGCTCTGGAAACACCATATATTTT. Translating gives CASSWATGSWPSSGNTIYF.

In this sample, this clonotype turned up many times. The J gene is TRBJ2-5, the V gene TRBV4-1; D gene ambiguous. Germline lookup yields CDR1 MGHRA and CDR2 YSYEKL. With 1 base removed from V and 5 bases from J, the gap between germline ends came to 11 bases. The CDR3 contains 14 residues. CDR3 DNA: TGCGCCAGCAGCCAAGGTGGCAGACGGGAGACCCAGTACTTC. Its translation is CASSQGGRRETQYF.

This clonotype has more than one count but fewer than ten. The CDR3 DNA sequence: TGTGCTAGTGGTTTGAGTGTAGCGGGCTGGGGTGAGCAGTTCTTC. This encodes CASGLSVAGWGEQFF. The chain links TRBV12-5 to TRBJ2-1; 7 bases are shared with TRBD2. Trimming removed 2 bases from V and 9 bases from J; junction bases left unmatched: 10. Germline values: CDR1 LGHNT, CDR2 FRNRAP. The CDR3 totals 15 residues.

Note on this clonotype: A much larger clone sits a single nucleotide away, making a read error possible. This chain uses TRBV5-5 with TRBJ1-3, with D hard to call. Germline V gene lookup returns CDR1 SGHKS and CDR2 YYEKEE (reference sequence). The CDR3 consists of 11 residues. The CDR3 sequence is CASSLRYTTYF. CDR3 DNA sequence: TGTGCCAGCAGCTTGAGGTACACCACATATTTT.

This clonotype has just one count. The chain couples TRBV2 to TRBJ1-2, with 7 bases fitting TRBD1. V lost 5 bases and J lost 8; bases outside the gene matches: 8. Germline V CDR1 and CDR2: SNHLY, FYNNEI. The CDR3 runs to 13 residues. Here the CDR3 DNA reads TGTGCCAGCAGTAGACAGGGTGGTAGCGGCTACACCTTC. Its protein product is CASSRQGGSGYTF.

This rearrangement joins TRBV10-3 to TRBJ1-3, with 10 bases matching TRBD1. The germline V gene encodes CDR1 ENHRY and CDR2 SYGVKD. V lost 10 bases, J lost 4 bases, and 13 bases stayed unmatched. CDR3 length: 16 amino acids. The DNA of the CDR3 is TGTGCCACCCAGGGACAGGGGCAATGTGTGGGAAACACCATATATTTT. It specifies CATQGQGQCVGNTIYF.

The chain is built from TRBV15 and TRBJ2-5; 13 bases match TRBD2. Per germline, CDR1 LNHNV and CDR2 YYDKDF (reference sequence). With V trimmed by 3 bases and J by 4 bases, 2 bases remained unmatched. The CDR3 length is 15 residues. CDR3 DNA: TGTGCCACCAGCAGCAGGACTAGCGGGAGAGAGACCCAGTACTTC. It is translated as CATSSRTSGRETQYF.

Concerning this clonotype: The junction departs from the called germline gene at one end, perhaps through a read error. V is TRBV11-2 and J is TRBJ1-2, with a tentative D call TRBD1 (5 bases). Germline V gene lookup returns CDR1 SGHAT and CDR2 FQNNGV. The CDR3 sequence is 14 residues long. CDR3 DNA sequence: TGTGCCAACAGCTTGGGGGACGTTCCCTATGGCTACACCTTC. This encodes CANSLGDVPYGYTF.

The CDR3: CASSWMPVGNEQFF. The CDR3 nucleotides are TGTGCCAGCAGCTGGATGCCGGTGGGCAATGAGCAGTTCTTC. V is TRBV7-8 and J is TRBJ2-1; D unresolved. The CDR3 has 14 amino acids. V shed 4 bases and J shed 6 bases, with 13 bases lying between them. CDR1 and CDR2 (germline): SGHVS, FQNEAQ.

Comment on this clonotype: A read error may explain this, as a much larger clone is one base away. The CDR3 does not end in the conserved phenylalanine or tryptophan, so this is likely a read error. V usage is TRBV27 and J usage is TRBJ1-4; the D gene is possibly TRBD1 (6 bases). Between the trimmed V and J ends, which lost 3 bases and 4 bases, there was a span of 9 bases. The CDR3 runs 14 residues. In germline, CDR1 is MNHEY, CDR2 SMNVEV (reference sequence). The CDR3 loop reads CASSLSRGNEKLFL. The CDR3, as DNA: TGTGCCAGCAGTTTGAGCAGGGGTAATGAAAAACTGTTTCTT.

This clonotype was seen more than once but under ten times. A much larger clone lies a single base off, so this may be a read error. The chain is built from TRBV6-5 and TRBJ2-2, with D tentatively TRBD1 (6 bases). Germline V CDR1 and CDR2: MNHEY, SVGAGI. V was shortened by 5 bases and J by 5 bases, with 9 bases between the two germline ends. The CDR3 runs 13 residues. CDR3: CASSTRGTGELFF. CDR3 in DNA: TGTGCCAGCAGTACGAGGGGGACCGGGGAGCTGTTTTTT.

This clonotype has at least ten counts. This chain connects TRBV20-1 to TRBJ1-5; D might be TRBD1 (6 bases). Germline V gives CDR1 DFQATT, CDR2 SNEGSKA (reference sequence). Trimming took off 6 bases at V and 3 bases at J, with 15 bases between the two ends. CDR3 length: 14 amino acids. The CDR3 DNA reads TGCAGTGCCCTACAGGGAAGGGTCAATCAGCCCCAGCATTTT. The encoded protein is CSALQGRVNQPQHF.

This clonotype showed up just a few times. This may be a read error: a much more frequent sequence differs by one nucleotide. The rearrangement uses TRBV10-3 and TRBJ1-4; D unresolved. Looked up from germline, CDR1 is ENHRY and CDR2 is SYGVKD. This CDR3 is built from 12 residues. The CDR3 bases are TGTGCCAGCAAAGGGATTGGGGAAAAACTGTCTTTT. This sequence encodes CASKGIGEKLSF.

This clonotype occurred many times. The chain couples TRBV2 to TRBJ1-5; D call uncertain. This CDR3 contains 13 residues. Germline V gene lookup returns CDR1 SNHLY and CDR2 FYNNEI. V lost 5 bases and J 7 bases, leaving 12 bases between the germline ends. This chain's CDR3 is CASSLEVEQPQHF. The CDR3, as DNA: TGTGCCAGCAGTCTGGAAGTGGAACAGCCCCAGCATTTT.